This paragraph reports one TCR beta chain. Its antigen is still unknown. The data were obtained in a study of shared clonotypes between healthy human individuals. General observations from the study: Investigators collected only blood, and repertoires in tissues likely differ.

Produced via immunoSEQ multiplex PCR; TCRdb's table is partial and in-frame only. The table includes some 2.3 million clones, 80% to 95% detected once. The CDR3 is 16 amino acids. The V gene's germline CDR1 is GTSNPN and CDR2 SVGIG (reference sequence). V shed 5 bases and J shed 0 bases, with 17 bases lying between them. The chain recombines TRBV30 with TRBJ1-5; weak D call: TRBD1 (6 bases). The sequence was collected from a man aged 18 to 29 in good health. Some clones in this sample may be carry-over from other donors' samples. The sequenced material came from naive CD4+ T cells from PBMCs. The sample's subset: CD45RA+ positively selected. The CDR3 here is CAWLKSQGFSNQPQHF. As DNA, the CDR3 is TGTGCCTGGCTAAAATCCCAGGGGTTTAGCAATCAGCCCCAGCATTTT.